The TCR beta chain under discussion was sequenced for a study of blood T cells in healthy people across ages (dated by TCRdb to between 2014 and 2017). Context from the whole study: In model experiments, template switching captured about one uniquely barcoded TCR beta cDNA molecule for every two T cells. Using deep sequencing normalized with unique cDNA molecular identifiers, the study measured how TCR beta repertoire diversity changes with age. To avoid experimental bias, donors of different ages were randomly spread across the sequencing lanes. The study analyzed two additional independent replicas of 1 million unique cDNA reads from the same blood draw for two donors, one aged 18 to 30 and one aged 80 or older. The donors were divided into four age groups: young (average roughly 17 years), middle-aged (approximately 39), aged (approximately 64) and long-lived (about 84).

Notes on this clonotype: Its antigen is still unknown. One base away there is no much larger clone; base qualities are not given.

Trimming leaves V shorter by 4 bases and J shorter by 2 bases, with the junction holding 8 bases beyond the gene matches. Taken from cysteine to phenylalanine, the CDR3 has 18 residues. Only the CDR3 DNA stays, 54 bases, in frame from base 1. The germline V gene supplies CDR1 SGHRS and CDR2 YFSETQ. Study-wide conclusions, independent of this receptor: A strong correlation was found between observed TCR beta diversity and the percentage of naive T cells measured by flow cytometry. Conclusive comparison of naive and antigen-experienced compartments was prevented by the profiling of bulk unsorted PBMCs. As age increased, observed TCR beta diversity per million T cells dropped in a roughly linear way, and a significant reduction was already evident by age about 40. Compared with the aged group, the long-lived group had more naive CD4+ T cells, fewer expanded clones and increased TCR diversity, a pattern suggesting age selection. Estimates of total diversity from one million sequenced T cells were regarded as lower bounds and underestimates. Because the CMV infection status of the donors was unknown, age-related changes in expanded clonotypes may potentially have been confounded.

The library was made by 5' RACE. The second PCR ran for roughly 7 to 11 cycles and used a J-beta primer mix along with a sample-barcoded 5' primer. A template-switch 5' adaptor carrying 12 random nucleotides introduced a unique molecular identifier onto each TCR beta cDNA molecule. At least 3 million CDR3-containing paired-end reads were obtained from each sample. First-strand cDNA was synthesized from all RNA with the Mint cDNA synthesis kit, primed by a TRBC-specific oligonucleotide. Following uracil-DNA glycosylase treatment, all cDNA underwent a first 18-cycle PCR with the universal primers M1SS and BC2_uni_R. As for the authors' bioinformatics: Normalization of each sample was performed by random selection of 1 million high-quality reads, each carrying a distinct molecular identifier. Instead of being binned into consensus sequences, reads that shared molecular identifiers were thrown out. MiTCR, set to a Q25 quality threshold and the strictest error-elimination algorithm, was used for CDR3 identification, clonotype clustering and error correction. A nonparametric unseen species model with Euler transformation was used to estimate a lower bound on total TCR beta diversity. The public reads were quality trimmed at Q25 with fastp and then assembled into clones with MiXCR by TCRdb, keeping productive beta chains. Every CDR3 protein is listed once, alongside the most common genes and DNA of its rows. TCRdb assigned the V and J calls; the authors' analysis was not used. The sample table lists roughly 1.9 million distinct CDR3 sequences, roughly 43% of them with a count of one. 23% of the sample belongs to the ten largest clones.

The donors were some 36 Caucasian individuals from Russia, aged roughly 6 to 100 years, who were systemically healthy. Ten milliliters of peripheral blood were drawn from each donor into EDTA-treated Vacutainer tubes. PBMCs were isolated by Ficoll-Paque density-gradient centrifugation, with at least 6.5 million obtained per sample. Total RNA, at least 5.5 micrograms per sample, was extracted from PBMCs with Trizol reagent. The percentages of naive CD45RAhigh/CD27high T cells were determined by flow cytometry on a PBMC aliquot from every donor. The sequence links TRBV5-1 to TRBJ2-6; 11 bases in the middle match TRBD1. Material: blood. The clonotype originates from a human donor in good health. The DNA is TGCGCCAGCAGCGCTCCTCCGGGACAGGGGGCTGGGGCCAACGTCCTGACTTTC. Its product reads: CASSAPPGQGAGANVLTF.